These 17 T cell receptor beta chains share one sample of origin, sequenced in a study of blood T cell repertoires in COVID-19. Libraries were prepared by immunoSEQ multiplex PCR; TCRdb keeps only in-frame clonotypes and omits some of them. The table records about 270,000 clones, around 86% of them present only once. Sample: peripheral blood. Receptors originate from a woman aged 55-70 years with active or convalescent COVID-19.

The gene calls are TRBV2 and TRBJ1-1, with 7 nucleotides matching TRBD1. The CDR3 is 14 residues long. CDR1 SNHLY and CDR2 FYNNEI come from the germline V gene. V lost 4 bases, J lost 4 bases, and 6 bases stayed unmatched. The CDR3 DNA reads TGTGCCAGCAGTGTAAACCAGGGGGGCACTGAAGCTTTCTTT. This gives the protein CASSVNQGGTEAFF. The full variable domain, its missing parts supplied by reference TRBV2 and TRBJ1-1, is EPEVTQTPSHQVTQMGQEVILRCVPISNHLYFYWYRQILGQKVEFLVSFYNNEISEKSEIFDDQFSVERPDGSNFTLKIRSTKLEDSAMYFCASSVNQGGTEAFFGQGTRLTVV.

The genes are TRBV18 and TRBJ1-2; no definite D call. Germline loops: CDR1 KGHSH, CDR2 LQKENI. This CDR3 contains 15 residues. V was shortened by 2 bases and J by 0 bases, with 10 bases between the two germline ends. CDR3 in DNA: TGTGCCAGCTCACCATTGGAGGCAGCTAACTATGGCTACACCTTC. Its protein is CASSPLEAANYGYTF.

The chain recombines TRBV19 with TRBJ1-2, with 12 nucleotides matching TRBD1. The CDR3 loop spans 15 amino acids. CDR1 is LNHDA and CDR2 is SQIVND in the germline V gene (reference sequence). V trimming: 1 base; J trimming: 8 bases; junction bases outside the gene matches: 5. CDR3 sequence reads: CASSIGGQGAGGYTF. The CDR3 DNA follows: TGTGCCAGTAGTATAGGGGGACAGGGGGCAGGAGGCTACACCTTC.

The chain employs TRBV7-9 and TRBJ1-5; perhaps TRBD1 as D (5 bases). This CDR3 comprises 14 residues. Germline loops: CDR1 SEHNR, CDR2 FQNEAQ (reference sequence). The V gene lost 0 bases and the J gene lost 5 bases, with 8 bases spanning the gap. CDR3 protein: CASSLAGGYQPQHF. The CDR3 nucleotides read TGTGCCAGCAGCTTAGCGGGGGGTTATCAGCCCCAGCATTTT.

The CDR3 DNA reads TGCGCCAGCAGCTTGGCCGGCGGGGGGGCGAAAGATACGCAGTATTTT. It encodes CASSLAGGGAKDTQYF. The chain combines TRBV5-1 with TRBJ2-3; TRBD2 agrees at 9 bases. CDR3 length equals 16 residues. Germline trimming cut 0 bases from V and 5 bases from J; bases unmatched to any gene: 7. Germline CDR1 is SGHRS and CDR2 is YFSETQ.

J is TRBJ1-1 and V is TRBV29-1; 10 bases map to TRBD1. Germline V gives CDR1 SQVTM, CDR2 ANQGSEA. This CDR3 is 13 amino acids long. V gave up 7 bases and J gave up 4 bases; unmatched junction bases: 6. CDR3: CSARTGGSTEAFF. CDR3 DNA sequence: TGCAGCGCCCGGACAGGGGGATCCACTGAAGCTTTCTTT.

The chain employs TRBV6-2 or TRBV6-3 and TRBJ1-5, with TRBD1 as a possible D gene (5 bases). This CDR3 has 14 residues. The V end lost 0 bases, the J end lost 3 bases, and 6 bases lay between the germline ends. Germline CDR1 and CDR2: MNHEY and SVGEGT. CDR3 nucleotide sequence: TGTGCCAGCAGTTACTCGACAGCCAATCAGCCCCAGCATTTT. Translation gives CASSYSTANQPQHF.

This clone was detected once. This chain connects TRBV19 to TRBJ1-6, with a possible D match to TRBD1 (6 bases). This CDR3 region has 15 residues. Germline V lookup: CDR1 LNHDA, CDR2 SQIVND (reference sequence). The germline V and J ends were trimmed by 5 bases and 9 bases, with 17 bases remaining between them. The CDR3 DNA sequence: TGTGCCAGTAGTGCCGACCCCGGGGGGCGTTCACCCCTCCACTTT. Translated, it gives CASSADPGGRSPLHF.

The rearrangement joins TRBV27 to TRBJ2-3, with 7 bases that match TRBD2. The CDR3 consists of 14 residues. From germline, CDR1 is MNHEY and CDR2 SMNVEV (reference sequence). The junction had 1 base not matched to a gene; V was cut back by 4 bases and J by 0 bases. The CDR3 DNA sequence: TGTGCCAGCAGTTCAGCGGGGAGCACAGATACGCAGTATTTT. Encoded protein: CASSSAGSTDTQYF.

The chain couples TRBV5-1 to TRBJ2-2; D remains ambiguous. The CDR3 covers 14 residues. Trimming shortened V by 0 bases and J by 2 bases, and 5 bases separated the two germline ends. Germline CDR1 and CDR2: SGHRS and YFSETQ. The CDR3 loop is CASSLELNTGELFF. CDR3 in DNA: TGCGCCAGCAGCTTGGAACTAAACACCGGGGAGCTGTTTTTT.

The chain employs TRBV7-9 and TRBJ1-1, with D possibly matching TRBD1 (6 bases). V was cut by 5 bases and J by 1 base, with 23 bases left in between. The CDR3 consists of 18 residues. Germline values: CDR1 SEHNR, CDR2 FQNEAQ (reference sequence). The CDR3 loop reads CASSQTILRGRWNTEAFF. The CDR3 DNA follows: TGTGCCAGCAGCCAAACGATTTTGCGGGGGCGCTGGAACACTGAAGCTTTCTTT.

This chain joins TRBV27 and TRBJ2-3, with 11 positions matching TRBD2. CDR3 size: 16 residues. Per germline, CDR1 MNHEY and CDR2 SMNVEV (reference sequence). Trimming cost V 2 bases and J 2 bases; bases outside gene matches: 3. The CDR3, as DNA: TGTGCCAGCAGTTTAGTACTAGCGGGAGACACAGATACGCAGTATTTT. Translated: CASSLVLAGDTDTQYF.

The chain combines TRBV4-3 with TRBJ1-6; 9 bases line up with TRBD1. J lost 10 bases, V lost 0 bases, and 7 bases had no gene match. The CDR3 loop spans 16 amino acids. CDR1 and CDR2 (germline): LGHNA, YSLEER. The DNA of the CDR3 is TGCGCCAGCAGCCAAGATTGGGGACAGGGATACTCACCCCTCCACTTT. Residues: CASSQDWGQGYSPLHF.

The gene calls are TRBV10-2 and TRBJ1-1, with 8 bases aligning to TRBD1. Germline V CDR1 and CDR2: WSHSY, SAAADI. This CDR3 has 13 amino acids. Trimming removed 4 bases from V and 6 bases from J; junction bases left unmatched: 4. The CDR3 sequence is CASSGQGWSEAFF. CDR3 nucleotides: TGCGCCAGCAGTGGACAGGGGTGGTCTGAAGCTTTCTTT.

The J gene is TRBJ2-2, the V gene TRBV3-1 (or the pseudogene TRBV3-2); D perhaps matches TRBD1 (6 bases). Between the trimmed V and J ends, which lost 5 bases and 6 bases, there was a span of 16 bases. CDR1 is LGHDT and CDR2 is YNNKEL in the germline V gene (reference sequence). The length of the CDR3 is 15 residues. The CDR3 DNA is TGTGCCAGCAGCTCGCCCGGACAGTCCTCCGGGGAGCTGTTTTTT. It specifies CASSSPGQSSGELFF.

V and J are TRBV10-3 and TRBJ1-2, with TRBD1 identical over 7 bases. In germline, CDR1 is ENHRY, CDR2 SYGVKD. This CDR3 is 14 amino acids long. The J segment lost 8 bases and the V segment lost 0 bases, leaving 6 bases of the junction unmatched. The CDR3 DNA sequence: TGTGCCATCAGTGAGTCCGACAGGGTGCAAGGCTACACCTTC. It yields the protein CAISESDRVQGYTF.

This clone was seen more than once but under ten times. The rearrangement uses TRBV6-5 and TRBJ2-1; 9 nucleotides agree with TRBD1. This CDR3 comprises 12 residues. Germline trimming cut 6 bases from V and 6 bases from J; bases unmatched to any gene: 0. The germline CDR1 and CDR2 sequences are MNHEY and SVGAGI. This CDR3 reads CASRTGGNEQFF. CDR3 nucleotides: TGTGCCAGCAGGACAGGGGGCAATGAGCAGTTCTTC.